This TCR beta chain was captured by sequencing in a study of blood T cell repertoires in COVID-19. Study summary: COVID-19 samples from acute and convalescent phases originated in the United States, Italy and Spain. The analysed material was cDNA or gDNA that came from T cells, B-cell-depleted T cells, or PBMCs.

Original analysis: Amplification from reference gene primers served as the basis for estimated nucleated cell counts. Assay used: immunoSEQ multiplex PCR; TCRdb lists only in-frame clones, some missing. Clonal size and the V and J genes are those of that table, whereas D and trimming came from the DNA. Of around 450,000 clones in the sample, about 89% were seen once. Germline CDR1 SGHRS, CDR2 YFSETQ. This CDR3 has 17 residues. Trimming took off 0 bases at V and 2 bases at J, with 17 bases between the two ends. The sequence derives from a woman aged 30 to 39 with acute or convalescent COVID-19. The sequencing input was peripheral blood. The chain joins TRBV5-1 to TRBJ1-1; weak D call: TRBD1 (6 bases). The CDR3 DNA reads as TGCGCCAGCAGCTTGGCTTGGGCGGGAGGGGGAAACACTGAAGCTTTCTTT. Its protein is CASSLAWAGGGNTEAFF.